A single T cell receptor beta chain is shown here with its context. The data were obtained in a study of T cell responses to AZD1222 COVID-19 vaccine. Using immunoSEQ multiplex PCR, the repertoire was profiled, and TCRdb retains in-frame clones only, with some absent. The sample holds roughly 140,000 clones, 88% seen once. Trimming took 0 bases from V and 4 from J, leaving 13 bases between them. The CDR3 contains 14 residues. Germline V gene data show CDR1 as GTSNPN and CDR2 as SVGIG (reference sequence). This material consisted of peripheral blood, taken 28 days after the second AZD1222 dose. The V gene is TRBV30, the J gene TRBJ2-7; D is perhaps TRBD1 (5 bases). This sequence originates from an adult who received the AZD1222 COVID-19 vaccine. The CDR3 DNA reads TGTGCCTGGAGTGTTGGGGCAGGGTCGTACGAGCAGTACTTC. This codes for CAWSVGAGSYEQYF.